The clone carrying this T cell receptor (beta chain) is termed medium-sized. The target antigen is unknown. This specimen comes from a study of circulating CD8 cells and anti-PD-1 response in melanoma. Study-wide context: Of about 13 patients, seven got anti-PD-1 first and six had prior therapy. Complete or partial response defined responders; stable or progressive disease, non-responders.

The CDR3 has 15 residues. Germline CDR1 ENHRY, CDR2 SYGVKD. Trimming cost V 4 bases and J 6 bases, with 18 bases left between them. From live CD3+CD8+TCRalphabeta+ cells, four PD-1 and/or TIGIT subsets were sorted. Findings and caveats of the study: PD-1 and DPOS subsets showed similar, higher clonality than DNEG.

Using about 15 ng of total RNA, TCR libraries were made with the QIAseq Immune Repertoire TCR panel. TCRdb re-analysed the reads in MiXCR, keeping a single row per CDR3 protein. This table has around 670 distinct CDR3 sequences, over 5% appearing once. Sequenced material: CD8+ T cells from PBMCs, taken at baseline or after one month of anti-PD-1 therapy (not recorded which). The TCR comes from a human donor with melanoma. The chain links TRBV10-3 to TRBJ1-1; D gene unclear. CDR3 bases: TGTGCCATCAGTGTAGGGCAGGCGCCAACCTCTGAAGCTTTCTTT. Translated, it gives CAISVGQAPTSEAFF.